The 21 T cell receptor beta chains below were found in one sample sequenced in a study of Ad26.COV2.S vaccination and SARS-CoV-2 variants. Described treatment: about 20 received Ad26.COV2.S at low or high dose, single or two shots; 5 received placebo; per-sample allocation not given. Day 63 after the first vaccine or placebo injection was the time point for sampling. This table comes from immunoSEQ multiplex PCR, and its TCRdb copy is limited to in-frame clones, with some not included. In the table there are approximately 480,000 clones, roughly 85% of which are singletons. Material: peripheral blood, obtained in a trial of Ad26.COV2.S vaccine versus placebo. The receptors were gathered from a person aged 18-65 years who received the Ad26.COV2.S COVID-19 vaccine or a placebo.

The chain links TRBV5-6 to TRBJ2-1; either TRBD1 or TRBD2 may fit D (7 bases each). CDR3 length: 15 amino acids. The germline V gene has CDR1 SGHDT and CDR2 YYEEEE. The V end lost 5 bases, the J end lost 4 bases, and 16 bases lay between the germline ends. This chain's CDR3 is CASSSQGGPYNEQFF. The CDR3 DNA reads TGTGCCAGCAGTTCCCAGGGGGGGCCTTACAATGAGCAGTTCTTC. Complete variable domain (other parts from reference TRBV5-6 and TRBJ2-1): DAGVTQSPTHLIKTRGQQVTLRCSPKSGHDTVSWYQQALGQGPQFIFQYYEEEERQRGNFPDRFSGHQFPNYSSELNVNALLLGDSALYLCASSSQGGPYNEQFFGPGTRLTVL.

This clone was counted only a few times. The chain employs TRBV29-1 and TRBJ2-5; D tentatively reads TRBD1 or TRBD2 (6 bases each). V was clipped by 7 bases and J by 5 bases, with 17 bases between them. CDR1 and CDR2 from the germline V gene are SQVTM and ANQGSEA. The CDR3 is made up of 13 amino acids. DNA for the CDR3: TGCAGCGCCGGAGGGGGACCTTACGAGACCCAGTACTTC. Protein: CSAGGGPYETQYF.

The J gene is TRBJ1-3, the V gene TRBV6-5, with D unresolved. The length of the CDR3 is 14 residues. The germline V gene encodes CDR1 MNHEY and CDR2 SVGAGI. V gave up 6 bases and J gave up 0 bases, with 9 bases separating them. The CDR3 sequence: CASRSVFSGNTIYF. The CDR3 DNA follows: TGTGCCAGCAGGTCTGTCTTCTCTGGAAACACCATATATTTT.

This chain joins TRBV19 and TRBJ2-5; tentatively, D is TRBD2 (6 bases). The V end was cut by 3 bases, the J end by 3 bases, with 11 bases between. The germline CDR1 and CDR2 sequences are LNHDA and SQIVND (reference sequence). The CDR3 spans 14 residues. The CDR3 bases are TGTGCCAGTAGTATTCAAGCGGGCAAAGAGACCCAGTACTTC. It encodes CASSIQAGKETQYF.

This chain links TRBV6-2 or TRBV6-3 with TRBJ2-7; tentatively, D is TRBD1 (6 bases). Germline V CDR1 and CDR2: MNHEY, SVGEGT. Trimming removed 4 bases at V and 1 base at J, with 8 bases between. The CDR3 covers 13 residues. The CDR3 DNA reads TGTGCCAGCAGTTTAACAGGGTCCTACGAGCAGTACTTC. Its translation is CASSLTGSYEQYF.

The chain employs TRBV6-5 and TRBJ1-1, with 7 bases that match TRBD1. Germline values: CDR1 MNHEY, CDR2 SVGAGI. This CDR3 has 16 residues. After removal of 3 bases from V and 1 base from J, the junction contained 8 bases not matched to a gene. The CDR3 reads CASSYSGTASNTEAFF. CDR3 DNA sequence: TGTGCCAGCAGTTATTCCGGGACAGCCTCGAACACTGAAGCTTTCTTT.

CDR3 DNA: TGTGCCAGCAGTTCACCACCTTACAATGAGCAGTTCTTC. Protein product: CASSSPPYNEQFF. This chain joins TRBV27 and TRBJ2-1; D remains unclear. Trimming removed 4 bases from V and 4 bases from J, with 8 bases in between. CDR1 is MNHEY and CDR2 is SMNVEV in the germline V gene (reference sequence). The CDR3 runs to 13 residues.

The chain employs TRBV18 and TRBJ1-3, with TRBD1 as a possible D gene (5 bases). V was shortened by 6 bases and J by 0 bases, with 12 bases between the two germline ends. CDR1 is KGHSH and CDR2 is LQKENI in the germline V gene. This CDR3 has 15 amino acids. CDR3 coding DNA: TGTGCCAGCTCCCCTACAGGAAACTCTGGAAACACCATATATTTT. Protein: CASSPTGNSGNTIYF.

The CDR3 region has the DNA TGTGCCAGTAGTTCACAGGGAAGAGTTGAAAAACTGTTTTTT. It specifies CASSSQGRVEKLFF. The genes are TRBV19 and TRBJ1-4, with a possible D match to TRBD1 (6 bases). V shed 5 bases and J shed 7 bases, with 14 bases lying between them. CDR3 length: 14 amino acids. Germline CDR1 is LNHDA and CDR2 is SQIVND (reference sequence). The full variable domain, its missing parts supplied by reference TRBV19 and TRBJ1-4, is DGGITQSPKYLFRKEGQNVTLSCEQNLNHDAMYWYRQDPGQGLRLIYYSQIVNDFQKGDIAEGYSVSREKKESFPLTVTSAQKNPTAFYLCASSSQGRVEKLFFGSGTQLSVL.

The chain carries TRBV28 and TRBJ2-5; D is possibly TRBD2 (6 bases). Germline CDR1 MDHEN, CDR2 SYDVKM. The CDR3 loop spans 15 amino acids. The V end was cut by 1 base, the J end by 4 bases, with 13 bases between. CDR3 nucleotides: TGTGCCAGCAGTTTATTGGGAAGGAGGGGAGAGACCCAGTACTTC. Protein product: CASSLLGRRGETQYF.

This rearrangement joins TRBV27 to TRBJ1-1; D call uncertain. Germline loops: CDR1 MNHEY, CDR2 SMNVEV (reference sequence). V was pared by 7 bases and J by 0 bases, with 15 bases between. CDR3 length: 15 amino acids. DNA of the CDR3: TGTGCCAGCAATTCAAACGGGGTTTTGAACACTGAAGCTTTCTTT. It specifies CASNSNGVLNTEAFF.

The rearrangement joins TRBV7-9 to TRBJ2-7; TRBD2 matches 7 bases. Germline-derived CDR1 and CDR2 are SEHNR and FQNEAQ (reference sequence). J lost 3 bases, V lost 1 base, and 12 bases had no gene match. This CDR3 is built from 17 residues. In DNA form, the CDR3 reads TGTGCCAGCAGCTTAGTGAGTGATGCGGGAGTAGGCTACGAGCAGTACTTC. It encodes CASSLVSDAGVGYEQYF.

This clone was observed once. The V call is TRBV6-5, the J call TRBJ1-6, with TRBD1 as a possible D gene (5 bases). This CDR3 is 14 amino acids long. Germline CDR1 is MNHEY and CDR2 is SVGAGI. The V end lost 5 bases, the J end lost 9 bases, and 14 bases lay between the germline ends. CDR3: CASSPNLGGSPLHF. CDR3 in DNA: TGTGCCAGCAGTCCCAACCTGGGGGGTTCACCCCTCCACTTT.

As DNA, the CDR3 is TGTGCCAGCAGCCGAGTGGGAGTTAATGAGCAGTTCTTC. Amino acids: CASSRVGVNEQFF. This sequence joins TRBV5-6 and TRBJ2-1, with TRBD2 as a possible D gene (5 bases). Germline CDR1 and CDR2: SGHDT and YYEEEE. This CDR3 is built from 13 residues. V lost 4 bases and J lost 7, with 12 bases in between. The full variable domain, with the rest looked up from reference TRBV5-6 and TRBJ2-1, is DAGVTQSPTHLIKTRGQQVTLRCSPKSGHDTVSWYQQALGQGPQFIFQYYEEEERQRGNFPDRFSGHQFPNYSSELNVNALLLGDSALYLCASSRVGVNEQFFGPGTRLTVL.

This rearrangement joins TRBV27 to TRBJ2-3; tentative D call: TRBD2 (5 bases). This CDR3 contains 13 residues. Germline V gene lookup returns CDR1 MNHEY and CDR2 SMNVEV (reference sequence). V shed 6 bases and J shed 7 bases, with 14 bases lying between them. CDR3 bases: TGTGCCAGCAGGGACTCGATTCCGAATACGCAGTATTTT. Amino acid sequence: CASRDSIPNTQYF.

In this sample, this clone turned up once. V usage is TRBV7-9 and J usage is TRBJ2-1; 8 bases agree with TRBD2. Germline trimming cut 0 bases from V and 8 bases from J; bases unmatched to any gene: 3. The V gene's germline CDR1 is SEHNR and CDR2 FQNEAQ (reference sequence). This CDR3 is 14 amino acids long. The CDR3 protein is CASSLAGRGDEQFF. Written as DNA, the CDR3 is TGTGCCAGCAGCTTAGCCGGGAGGGGCGATGAGCAGTTCTTC.

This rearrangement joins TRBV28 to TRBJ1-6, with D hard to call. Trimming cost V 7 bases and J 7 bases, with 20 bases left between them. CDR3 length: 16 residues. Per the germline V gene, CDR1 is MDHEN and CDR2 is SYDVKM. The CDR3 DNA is TGTGCCAGCACCATTTTAGGATGGGAAGGGAATTCACCCCTCCACTTT. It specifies CASTILGWEGNSPLHF.

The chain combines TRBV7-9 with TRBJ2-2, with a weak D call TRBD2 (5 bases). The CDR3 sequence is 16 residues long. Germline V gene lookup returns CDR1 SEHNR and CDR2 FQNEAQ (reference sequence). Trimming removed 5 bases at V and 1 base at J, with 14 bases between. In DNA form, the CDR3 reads TGTGCCAGCAGCAACAGAGGGCGGTTGAACACCGGGGAGCTGTTTTTT. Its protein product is CASSNRGRLNTGELFF.

The DNA for the CDR3 is TGTGCCAGCAGTTCCAGGACTAGCGCTAGCACAGATACGCAGTATTTT. This sequence encodes CASSSRTSASTDTQYF. The chain combines TRBV6-2 or TRBV6-3 with TRBJ2-3; 9 bases fit TRBD2. The germline CDR1 and CDR2 sequences are MNHEY and SVGEGT. There are 16 residues in the CDR3. V was clipped by 4 bases and J by 0 bases; unmatched bases: 5.

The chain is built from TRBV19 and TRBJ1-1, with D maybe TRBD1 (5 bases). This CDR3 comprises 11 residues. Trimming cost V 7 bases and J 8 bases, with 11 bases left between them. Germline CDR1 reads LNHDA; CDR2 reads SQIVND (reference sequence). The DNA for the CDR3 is TGTGCCAGTATGGCAGGGTACGAAGCTTTCTTT. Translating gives CASMAGYEAFF. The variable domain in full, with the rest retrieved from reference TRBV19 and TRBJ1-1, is DGGITQSPKYLFRKEGQNVTLSCEQNLNHDAMYWYRQDPGQGLRLIYYSQIVNDFQKGDIAEGYSVSREKKESFPLTVTSAQKNPTAFYLCASMAGYEAFFGQGTRLTVV.

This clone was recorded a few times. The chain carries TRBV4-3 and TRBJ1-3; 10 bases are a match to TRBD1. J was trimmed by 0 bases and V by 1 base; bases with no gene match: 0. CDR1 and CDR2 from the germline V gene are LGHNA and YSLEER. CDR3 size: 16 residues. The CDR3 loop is CASSQGTGGSGNTIYF. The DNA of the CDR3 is TGCGCCAGCAGCCAAGGGACAGGGGGCTCTGGAAACACCATATATTTT.